These 19 T cell receptor beta chains came from one sample sequenced in a study of T cell responses to AZD1222 COVID-19 vaccine. Assay: immunoSEQ multiplex PCR; the TCRdb copy retains only in-frame clones and omits some. The data show more than 70,000 clones, about 91% seen once. The material was peripheral blood, obtained 28 days after the second AZD1222 dose. All receptors come from an adult who received the AZD1222 COVID-19 vaccine.

The V call is TRBV6-6, the J call TRBJ2-1; possible D gene TRBD2, 6 bases. Trimming took off 7 bases at V and 5 bases at J, with 21 bases between the two ends. Germline-derived CDR1 and CDR2 are MNHNY and SVGAGI (reference sequence). The CDR3 runs 16 residues. CDR3 amino acids: CASTITTRGTHNEQFF. CDR3 nucleotide sequence: TGTGCCAGCACCATTACGACCCGCGGGACCCACAATGAGCAGTTCTTC.

The rearrangement links TRBV9 to TRBJ2-1; the match to TRBD2 covers 12 bases. The CDR3 has 17 residues. In germline, CDR1 is SGDLS, CDR2 YYNGEE. With 4 bases clipped from V and 7 bases from J, the junction kept 12 bases outside the gene matches. DNA for the CDR3: TGTGCCAGCAGCACTACAGGTAGACTAGCGGGAGAGAATGAGCAGTTCTTC. Amino acids: CASSTTGRLAGENEQFF.

V usage is TRBV5-1 and J usage is TRBJ2-2; the D is unclear. Germline CDR1 reads SGHRS; CDR2 reads YFSETQ. The ends were cut back, 1 base at V and 7 bases at J, with 8 bases in the middle. The CDR3 has 13 residues. The CDR3 sequence is CASSLMDGGELFF. CDR3 coding DNA: TGCGCCAGCAGCTTGATGGATGGCGGGGAGCTGTTTTTT.

The chain has TRBV7-2 and TRBJ2-7; 7 nucleotides agree with TRBD2. The CDR3 loop spans 14 amino acids. J gave up 2 bases and V 11 bases, and 12 bases lay outside the gene matches. Germline CDR1 reads SGHTA; CDR2 reads FQGNSA. CDR3 sequence (DNA): TGTGCCTCCTCCCGGGGAGGGGTAGCCTACGAGCAGTACTTC. Its protein is CASSRGGVAYEQYF.

V usage is TRBV4-2 and J usage is TRBJ1-5, with 9 bases identical to TRBD1. The V and J ends lost 3 bases and 2 bases, in that order; junction bases with no gene match: 8. This CDR3 has 17 amino acids. Germline V gives CDR1 LGHNA, CDR2 YNFKEQ. CDR3 coding DNA: TGTGCCAGCAGCCATCAACAGGGACAGGGTGGCAATCAGCCCCAGCATTTT. This gives the protein CASSHQQGQGGNQPQHF.

The chain joins TRBV27 to TRBJ1-5; D is unresolved. Germline CDR1 is MNHEY and CDR2 is SMNVEV (reference sequence). Trimming pared 3 bases from V and 3 bases from J, leaving 9 bases between. This CDR3 contains 14 residues. CDR3 sequence (DNA): TGTGCCAGCAGTTTGAATGACTACAATCAGCCCCAGCATTTT. Translation: CASSLNDYNQPQHF.

V usage is TRBV28 and J usage is TRBJ1-4, with 11 bases matching TRBD1. The length of the CDR3 is 13 residues. Germline values: CDR1 MDHEN, CDR2 SYDVKM. V shed 8 bases and J 8 bases; nucleotides not matched to a gene: 4. This CDR3 reads CASRTGGREKLFF. In nucleotides, the CDR3 is TGTGCCAGCCGGACAGGGGGCAGGGAAAAACTGTTTTTT.

This sequence joins TRBV19 and TRBJ1-5; 9 nucleotides match TRBD1. V was pared by 4 bases and J by 5 bases, with 9 bases of the junction left unmatched. Germline CDR1 reads LNHDA; CDR2 reads SQIVND (reference sequence). This CDR3 has 16 residues. CDR3 nucleotides: TGTGCCAGTAGTACGAAGCCGGGACAGGGCTATCAGCCCCAGCATTTT. Its protein is CASSTKPGQGYQPQHF.

V and J are TRBV3-1 (or the pseudogene TRBV3-2) and TRBJ2-3; 10 bases are a match to TRBD1. V trimming: 8 bases; J trimming: 2 bases; junction bases outside the gene matches: 7. The germline gives CDR1 LGHDT, CDR2 YNNKEL (reference sequence). This CDR3 contains 15 residues. The CDR3 region is CASGTGDDLTDTQYF. The CDR3 DNA reads as TGTGCCAGCGGGACAGGGGACGATCTCACAGATACGCAGTATTTT.

The V and J genes are TRBV21-1 and TRBJ1-6; the listed D gene, TRBD1, was not tested against the DNA. TRBV21-1 is marked as a pseudogene. The CDR3 runs 15 residues. The CDR3 DNA follows: TGTGCCAGCAGCGTTCGGGACAGGGAGAATTCACCCCTCCACTTT. This sequence encodes CASSVRDRENSPLHF.

The chain recombines TRBV27 with TRBJ2-7; tentative D call: TRBD1 (6 bases). The V end was cut by 5 bases, the J end by 3 bases, with 8 bases between. Per the germline V gene, CDR1 is MNHEY and CDR2 is SMNVEV (reference sequence). This CDR3 has 12 residues. The DNA of the CDR3 is TGTGCCAGCAGTCCACAGGGCTACGAGCAGTACTTC. Protein sequence: CASSPQGYEQYF.

The chain carries TRBV28 and TRBJ2-3, with D uncertain. The CDR3 is 12 residues long. The germline V gene has CDR1 MDHEN and CDR2 SYDVKM. Deletions cut 10 bases from V and 1 base from J, with 9 bases between. CDR3 residues: CATSRRTDTQYF. The CDR3 DNA reads TGTGCCACCTCCCGGCGCACAGATACGCAGTATTTT.

The rearrangement uses TRBV5-1 and TRBJ2-6; D remains unclear. The CDR3 is made up of 14 amino acids. The V gene's germline CDR1 is SGHRS and CDR2 YFSETQ. V was trimmed by 2 bases and J by 0 bases, leaving 3 bases between them. CDR3 DNA: TGCGCCAGCAGCTTCTACTCTGGGGCCAACGTCCTGACTTTC. It is translated as CASSFYSGANVLTF.

The CDR3 is CASSLGGQGRAYEQYF. Written as DNA, the CDR3 is TGTGCCAGCTCACTTGGGGGACAGGGGCGCGCCTACGAGCAGTACTTC. The genes are TRBV18 and TRBJ2-7, with 10 bases matching TRBD1. J was trimmed by 2 bases and V by 4 bases; bases with no gene match: 8. The CDR3 extends over 16 amino acids. From germline, CDR1 is KGHSH and CDR2 LQKENI.

The rearrangement links TRBV6-1 to TRBJ2-1; the D gene is possibly TRBD2 (6 bases). Trimming removed 1 base from V and 7 bases from J, with 8 bases in between. CDR3 length equals 13 residues. Germline CDR1 is MNHNS and CDR2 is SASEGT. CDR3 coding DNA: TGTGCCAGCAGTGAAGGGAGGGGAAATGAGCAGTTCTTC. Translation gives CASSEGRGNEQFF.

This clone was counted only a few times. V gene TRBV4-3 combines with J gene TRBJ2-1; 13 positions agree with TRBD2. Trimming took 3 bases from V and 4 from J; bases not matched to a gene: 3. CDR3 length: 16 residues. The germline V gene has CDR1 LGHNA and CDR2 YSLEER. CDR3 in DNA: TGCGCCAGCAGCCAGGGGACTAGCGGGGATTACAATGAGCAGTTCTTC. It is translated as CASSQGTSGDYNEQFF.

This chain links TRBV28 with TRBJ1-2; TRBD1 matches at 9 bases. The V gene end was trimmed by 5 bases and the J gene end by 7 bases; junction bases not matched to a gene: 8. This CDR3 contains 14 residues. Looked up from germline, CDR1 is MDHEN and CDR2 is SYDVKM. The CDR3 is CASSQLTGGTGYTF. The CDR3, as DNA: TGTGCCAGCAGTCAACTAACAGGGGGCACTGGCTACACCTTC.

The chain employs TRBV15 and TRBJ2-7, with D perhaps matching TRBD2 (5 bases). The CDR3 extends over 17 amino acids. Trimming took off 0 bases at V and 0 bases at J, with 15 bases between the two ends. Germline CDR1 LNHNV, CDR2 YYDKDF (reference sequence). DNA for the CDR3: TGTGCCACCAGCAGAGATGGGAGCAGTGCCTACTCCTACGAGCAGTACTTC. Translation gives CATSRDGSSAYSYEQYF.

The chain uses TRBV18 and TRBJ1-3, with D possibly matching TRBD1 (5 bases). V lost 4 bases to trimming and J lost 0 bases, with 13 bases between them. Per germline, CDR1 KGHSH and CDR2 LQKENI. This CDR3 comprises 16 residues. CDR3 sequence reads: CASSRAEGSSGNTIYF. DNA of the CDR3: TGTGCCAGCTCACGGGCCGAGGGGAGCTCTGGAAACACCATATATTTT.